The TCR beta chain under discussion was sequenced for a study of blood T cell repertoires in COVID-19 (TCRdb year 2020). For context, the study as a whole: The collaborator samples originated in the United States, Italy and Spain and spanned the acute and convalescent phases of COVID-19. The material from the prospective study consisted of cDNA or gDNA derived from T cells, B-cell-depleted T cells, or PBMCs. Deeply sampled blood TCRbeta repertoires from subjects exposed to, actively infected with, or recovered from COVID-19 were included in the dataset. The repertoires were released in a freely available public database meant as a resource for research on the immune response to SARS-CoV-2. The samples were drawn from the first 160 participants of the ongoing ImmuneRACE study and from 950 to 1,500 subjects provided by 6 global collaborators. Nearly every sample came with metadata listing a de-identified subject ID, COVID-19 status, age in years and sex. Where available, HLA class I and class II types were obtained from metadata supplied by the sample provider rather than from assay-based typing. Overall study outcomes, separate from this receptor: The quantity of clinical and demographic metadata differed by source and by participant and was supplied without curation.

TCRbeta CDR3 regions were amplified from genomic DNA by means of the immunoSEQ Assay, a bias-controlled multiplex PCR. In the authors' own workflow: Nucleated cell counts per sample were estimated from amplification of reference gene primers within the assay. To quantify the absolute abundance of each unique TCRbeta CDR3 rearrangement, sequence reads were collapsed and filtered. For each sample, productive Simpson clonality was calculated by taking the square root of Simpson's diversity index across productive rearrangements. TCRdb stores this immuneACCESS table with in-frame sequences only. Part of the clones is absent; in the studies checked, under half of the shortfall reflects unresolved V genes, and no reason is known for the rest. V, J and clone size are taken as reported in that table, and D and trimming were inferred from the DNA itself. In all, the sample holds 120,000 to 150,000 clones, and about 86% of those were seen once. The ten largest clones add up to 8.6% of the sample.

V and J lose 6 bases and 0 bases, and a span of 11 bases separates them. Counted from cysteine to phenylalanine, this CDR3 has 14 amino acids. The CDR3 DNA has 42 bases and is translated from base 1. CDR1 is given as LNHDA and CDR2 as SQIVND, both from the germline V gene (reference sequence). Each collaborating institution followed its own protocols to collect whole blood in K2EDTA tubes. For TCRbeta analysis, collaborator samples were shipped as frozen whole blood, as isolated PBMCs, or as DNA extracted from either sample type. Concerning this clone itself: Its antigen is not yet known. No base qualities exist here, and no much larger clone lies one base off it.

This chain is built from TRBV19 and TRBJ1-2; no D gene call is confident. Sequencing used peripheral blood. This clonotype was sampled from a woman aged 50 to 65 with active or convalescent COVID-19. The CDR3 here reads CASRTPGANYGYTF. The nucleotide sequence is TGTGCCAGTAGAACTCCAGGTGCTAACTATGGCTACACCTTC.